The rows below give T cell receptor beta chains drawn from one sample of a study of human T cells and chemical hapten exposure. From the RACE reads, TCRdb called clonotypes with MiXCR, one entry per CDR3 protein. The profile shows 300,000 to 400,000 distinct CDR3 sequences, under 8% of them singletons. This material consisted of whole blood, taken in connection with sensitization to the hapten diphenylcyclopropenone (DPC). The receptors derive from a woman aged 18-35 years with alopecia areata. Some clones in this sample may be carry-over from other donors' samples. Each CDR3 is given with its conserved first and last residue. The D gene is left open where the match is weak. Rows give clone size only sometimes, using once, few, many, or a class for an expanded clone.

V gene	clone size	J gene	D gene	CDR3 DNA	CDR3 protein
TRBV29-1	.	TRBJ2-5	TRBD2	TGCAGCGTTGCTAGCGGGGTAAAAGAGACCCAGTACTTC	CSVASGVKETQYF
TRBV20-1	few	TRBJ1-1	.	TGCAGTCCACAGGGCCGCGCCAGCACTGAAGCTTTCTTT	CSPQGRASTEAFF
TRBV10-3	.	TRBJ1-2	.	TGTGCCATCAGTGGGCCGGGACCGGTGTATGGCTACACCTTC	CAISGPGPVYGYTF
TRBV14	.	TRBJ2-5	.	TGTGCCAGCAGCAGAAGAAAGGGAGAGACCCAGTACTTC	CASSRRKGETQYF
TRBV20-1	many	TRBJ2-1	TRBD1	TGCAGTGCTGGCTCCCCGGGACAGGGGATCGATGAGCAGTTCTTC	CSAGSPGQGIDEQFF
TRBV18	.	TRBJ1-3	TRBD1	TGTGCCAGCTCACCCAGGGGGCTTGGAAACACCATATATTTT	CASSPRGLGNTIYF
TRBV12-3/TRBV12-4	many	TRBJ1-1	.	TGTGCCAGCAACTCTGGCGGGGCAGGGGTTGACACTGAAGCTTTCTTT	CASNSGGAGVDTEAFF
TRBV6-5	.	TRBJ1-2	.	TGTGCCAGCAGTTACTTGGGGGGGCTGGGCGACTATGGCTACACCTTC	CASSYLGGLGDYGYTF
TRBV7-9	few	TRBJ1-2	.	TGTGCCAGCACACATCAGGGAAACTATGGCTACACCTTC	CASTHQGNYGYTF
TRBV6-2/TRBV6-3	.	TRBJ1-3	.	TGTGCCAGCAGAAAGACGGACTCTGGAAACACCATATATTTT	CASRKTDSGNTIYF
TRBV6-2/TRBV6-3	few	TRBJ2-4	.	TGTGCCAGCAGTTACCCCTACTCGGACATTCAGTACTTC	CASSYPYSDIQYF
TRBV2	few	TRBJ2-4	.	TGTGCCAGCCGAGACCCCGGGGCAGCCAAAAACATTCAGTACTTC	CASRDPGAAKNIQYF
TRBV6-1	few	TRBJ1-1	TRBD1	TGTGCCAGCAGTGTACACAGGGGCACCACTGAAGCTTTCTTT	CASSVHRGTTEAFF
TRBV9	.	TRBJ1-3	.	TGTGCCAGCAGCGTAGAACCTAGCGGCACCATATATTTT	CASSVEPSGTIYF
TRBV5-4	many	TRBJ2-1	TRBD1	TGTGCCAGCAGCTTGTTACAGGGGGCCAATGAGCAGTTCTTC	CASSLLQGANEQFF
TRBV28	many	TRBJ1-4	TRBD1	TGTGCCAGCAGTTTATTAATGGGACAGACTTCTGAAAAACTGTTTTTT	CASSLLMGQTSEKLFF
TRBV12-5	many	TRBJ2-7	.	TGTGCTAGTGGTTCCTCGGAGGGGGCCGAGCAGTACTTC	CASGSSEGAEQYF
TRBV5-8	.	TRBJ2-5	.	TGTGCCAGCAGCTTGGCTGGACGCGATCAAGAGACCCAGTACTTC	CASSLAGRDQETQYF
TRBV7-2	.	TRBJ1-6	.	TGTGCCAGCAGCTTTGTTGGGTCGGAGAATTCACCCCTCCACTTT	CASSFVGSENSPLHF
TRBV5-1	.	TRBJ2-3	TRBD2	TGCGCCAGCAGCCCGGGACTAGGGTTTTCAGATACGCAGTATTTT	CASSPGLGFSDTQYF
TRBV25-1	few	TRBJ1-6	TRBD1	TGTGCCAGCAGTGAGACAGGGGGTGGGAATTCACCCCTCCACTTT	CASSETGGGNSPLHF
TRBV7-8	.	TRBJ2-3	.	TGTGCCAGCAGCTTCGGTGGTTCTAGAGATACGCAGTATTTT	CASSFGGSRDTQYF
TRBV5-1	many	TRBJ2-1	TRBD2	TGCGCCAGCAGCTTGGATTTAGCGGGGGGTCGGCAGTTCTTC	CASSLDLAGGRQFF
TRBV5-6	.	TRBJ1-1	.	TGTGCCAGCTTGGCCGGGGGAGGCACTGAAGCTTTCTTT	CASLAGGGTEAFF
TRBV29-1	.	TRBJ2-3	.	TGCAGCGGGGAATGGGACTCTCGCACAGATACGCAGTATTTT	CSGEWDSRTDTQYF
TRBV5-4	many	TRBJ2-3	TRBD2	TGTGCCAGCAGCTCTACCGGACTAGCGGACACAGATACGCAGTATTTT	CASSSTGLADTDTQYF
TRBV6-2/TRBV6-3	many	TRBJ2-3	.	TGTGCCAGCAGTTACTCCGTCCGCACAGATACGCAGTATTTT	CASSYSVRTDTQYF
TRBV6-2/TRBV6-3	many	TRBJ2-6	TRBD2	TGTGCCAGCAGTTTTGGACCTAGCGGGGGCCTTCGGAAATCCCCCGGGGCCAACGTCCTGACTTTC	CASSFGPSGGLRKSPGANVLTF
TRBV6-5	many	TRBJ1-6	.	TGTGCCACTAGCTTCGGACCGCTCAATTCACCCCTCCACTTT	CATSFGPLNSPLHF
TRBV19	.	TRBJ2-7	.	TGTGCCAGTAGTTTGACCTTACCCCTCGGGCCTAGCTCCTACGAGCAGTACTTC	CASSLTLPLGPSSYEQYF
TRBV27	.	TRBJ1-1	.	TGTGCCAGCAATGGAAGGAACACTGAAGCTTTCTTT	CASNGRNTEAFF
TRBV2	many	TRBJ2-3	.	TGTGCCAGCAGGCCCACCGTAAGCACAGATACGCAGTATTTT	CASRPTVSTDTQYF
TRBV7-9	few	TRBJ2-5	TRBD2	TGTGCCAGCAGTTCCTACCGCGGGGGGGGAGAGACCCAGTACTTC	CASSSYRGGGETQYF
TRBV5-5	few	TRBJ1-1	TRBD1	TGTGCCAGCAGCACGGGGACAGGGGGCGCTTCGATGAACACTGAAGCTTTCTTT	CASSTGTGGASMNTEAFF
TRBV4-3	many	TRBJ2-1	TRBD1	TGCGCCAGCAGCCACCAGGGACAGGGGTACAATGAGCAGTTCTTC	CASSHQGQGYNEQFF
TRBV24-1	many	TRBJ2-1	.	TGTGCCACCAGTGATTTTCGGGGAATTTCCTACAATGAGCAGTTCTTC	CATSDFRGISYNEQFF
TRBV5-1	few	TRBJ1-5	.	TGCGCCAGCAGCTTGGATCCGGATTCGGGGCCCCAGCATTTT	CASSLDPDSGPQHF
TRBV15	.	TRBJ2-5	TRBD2	TGTGCCACCAGCCTGACTAGCGGGGGGCATCGTCAAGAGACCCAGTACTTC	CATSLTSGGHRQETQYF
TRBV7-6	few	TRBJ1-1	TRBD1	TGTGCCAGCAGCTCCCGGGGCAGGGGGGACACTGAAGCTTTCTTT	CASSSRGRGDTEAFF
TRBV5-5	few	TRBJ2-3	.	TGTGCCAGCAGCCATTTACGGGATACGCAGTATTTT	CASSHLRDTQYF
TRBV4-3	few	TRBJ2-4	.	TGCGCCAGCAGCCAAGAAAGGGGGTCAAGGGGATTGCTAGCCAAAAACATTCAGTACTTC	CASSQERGSRGLLAKNIQYF
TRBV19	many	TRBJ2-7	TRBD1	TGTGCCAGTAACCGTGGACAGGGCACCTACGAGCAGTACTTC	CASNRGQGTYEQYF
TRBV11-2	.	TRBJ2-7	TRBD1	TGTGCCAGCAGCCCCACTTCAGGCAGGGGGCCGGGCGAGCAGTACTTC	CASSPTSGRGPGEQYF
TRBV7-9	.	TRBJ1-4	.	TGTGCCAGCAGCTTAGAAGCCGCCGAAAAACTGTTTTTT	CASSLEAAEKLFF
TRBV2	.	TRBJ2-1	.	TGTGCCAGCAGTGAACGTCCCGGGGGGCGTTACAATGAGCAGTTCTTC	CASSERPGGRYNEQFF
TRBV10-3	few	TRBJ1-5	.	TGTGCCATCAGTGAGTCGGGGGGTCAGCCCCAGCATTTT	CAISESGGQPQHF
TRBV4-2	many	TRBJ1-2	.	TGTGCCAGCAGCCAGCTGGGGAGTGACTATGGCTACACCTTC	CASSQLGSDYGYTF
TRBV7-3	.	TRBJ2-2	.	TGTGCCAGCAGCTTATCCCGTCTGGGGATGGGAGGCGGGGAGCTGTTTTTT	CASSLSRLGMGGGELFF
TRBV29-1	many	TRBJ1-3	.	TGCAGCGTTGTCCGTGCCTCTGGAAACACCATATATTTT	CSVVRASGNTIYF
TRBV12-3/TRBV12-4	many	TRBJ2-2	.	TGTGCCAGCAGAGAAAACACCGGGGAGCTGTTTTTT	CASRENTGELFF
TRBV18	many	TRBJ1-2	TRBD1	TGTGCCAGCTCACCTTTCGGACAGGGGAGCTATGGCTACACCTTC	CASSPFGQGSYGYTF
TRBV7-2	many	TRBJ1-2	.	TGTGCCAGCAGCCGCGACAGCGACTATGGCTACACCTTC	CASSRDSDYGYTF
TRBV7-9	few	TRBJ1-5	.	TGTGCCAGCAGCCGACAGGACTCTAGCAATCAGCCCCAGCATTTT	CASSRQDSSNQPQHF